This TCR beta chain was recorded in a study of T cell repertoires in ileal Crohn's disease. About the research overall: All patients had surgery for stricturing (around 61%) or penetrating (about 40%) disease. About half received postoperative treatment, some ten with thiopurines and around 17 anti-TNF. Study-wide results and caveats: Sorted CD8 T cells held more high-frequency clones than CD4.

Per sample, around 0.55 micrograms of biopsy DNA were TCRB immunosequenced. Only in-frame clones appear in the TCRdb table, and some are missing; sequencing was by immunoSEQ multiplex PCR. The sample carries some 11,000 clones, around three quarters recorded once. Unmatched junction bases numbered 12, after V lost 2 bases and J lost 1 base. CDR1 is GTSNPN and CDR2 is SVGIG in the germline V gene (reference sequence). This CDR3 contains 17 residues. Turning to this clone: What it recognizes is unknown.

The TCR was taken from an adult with Crohn's disease. The V and J genes are TRBV30 and TRBJ1-1; 8 nucleotides line up with TRBD1. The sample taken for sequencing was ileal tissue. The chain's CDR3 is CAWSFRSMDRANTEAFF. The CDR3 DNA sequence: TGTGCCTGGAGTTTCCGATCAATGGACAGGGCGAACACTGAAGCTTTCTTT. The variable domain in full, with the rest retrieved from reference TRBV30 and TRBJ1-1, is SQTIHQWPATLVQPVGSPLSLECTVEGTSNPNLYWYRQAAGRGLQLLFYSVGIGQISSEVPQNLSASRPQDRQFILSSKKLLLSDSGFYLCAWSFRSMDRANTEAFFGQGTRLTVV.